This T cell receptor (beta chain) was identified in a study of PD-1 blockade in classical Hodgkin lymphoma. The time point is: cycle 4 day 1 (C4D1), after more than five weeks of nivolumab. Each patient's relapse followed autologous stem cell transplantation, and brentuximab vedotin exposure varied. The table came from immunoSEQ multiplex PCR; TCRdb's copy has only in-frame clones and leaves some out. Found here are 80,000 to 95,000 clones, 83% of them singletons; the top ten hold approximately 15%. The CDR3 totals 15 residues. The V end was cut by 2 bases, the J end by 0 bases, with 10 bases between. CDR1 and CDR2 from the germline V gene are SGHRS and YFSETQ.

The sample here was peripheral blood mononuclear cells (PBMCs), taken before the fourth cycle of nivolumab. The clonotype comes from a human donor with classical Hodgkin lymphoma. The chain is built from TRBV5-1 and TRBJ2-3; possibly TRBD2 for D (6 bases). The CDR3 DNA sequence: TGCGCCAGCAGCTTATTAGCGGAGAGCACAGATACGCAGTATTTT. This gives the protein CASSLLAESTDTQYF.